This T cell receptor beta chain was sequenced during a study of T cell repertoires in cytomegalovirus infection. At the level of the study: Based on public TCR beta signatures, there were indications of CMV infection and of a matching HLA type. The study, taken as a whole, reports: It was HLA-C-restricted CMV-specific TCR beta clonotypes that dominated the response ex vivo. The cumulative frequency of public TCR beta families identified carriers of CMV plus the relevant HLA.

This clonotype was counted ten times or more. Antigen specificity is unknown. Germline V gene data show CDR1 as SGHTA and CDR2 as FQGNSA. V was clipped by 1 base and J by 2 bases; unmatched bases: 1. The CDR3 totals 15 residues. TCRdb passed the reads through MiXCR, listing each CDR3 protein once. The sample includes 150,000 to 200,000 distinct CDR3 sequences, 15% to 20% of them seen just once. The chain couples TRBV7-2 to TRBJ2-1; TRBD2 matches at 8 bases. The sequence derives from a human donor in good health (CMV status not recorded). Some clones in this sample may be carry-over from other donors' samples. What was sequenced was PBMCs. The CDR3 is CASSLEAGAYNEQFF. CDR3 coding DNA: TGTGCCAGCAGCTTAGAAGCGGGAGCCTACAATGAGCAGTTCTTC.